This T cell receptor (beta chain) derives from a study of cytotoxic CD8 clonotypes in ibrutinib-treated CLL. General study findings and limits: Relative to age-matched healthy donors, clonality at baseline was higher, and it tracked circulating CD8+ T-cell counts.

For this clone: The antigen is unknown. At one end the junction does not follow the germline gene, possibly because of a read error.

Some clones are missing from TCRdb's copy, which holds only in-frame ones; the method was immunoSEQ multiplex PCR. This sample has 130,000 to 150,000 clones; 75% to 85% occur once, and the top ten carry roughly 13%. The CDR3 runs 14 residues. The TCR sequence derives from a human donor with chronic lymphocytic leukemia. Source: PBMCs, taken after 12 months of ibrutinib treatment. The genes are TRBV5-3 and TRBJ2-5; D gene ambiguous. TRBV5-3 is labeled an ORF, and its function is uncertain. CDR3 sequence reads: CASSLVVGQETQYF. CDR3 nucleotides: TGTGCCAGCAGCTTGGTCGTAGGACAAGAGACCCAGTACTTC.